The subject of this entry is one T cell receptor beta chain. The data belong to a study of T-cell memory formation after mild COVID-19. Study-wide context: The study found TCR clusters largely donor specific.

TCRdb re-derived calls from the 5' RACE reads in MiXCR, one entry per CDR3 protein. The sample has a few hundred thousand distinct CDR3 sequences, less than 20% seen once; the top ten hold 20% to 25%. Germline CDR1 SGHRS, CDR2 YFSETQ. The CDR3 length is 16 residues. Trimming stripped 3 bases from V and 0 bases from J, with 15 bases between. The sequenced sample consisted of PBMCs or a T cell subset sorted from them (not recorded which). The TCR comes from a man between 18 and 29 years old who had mild COVID-19 (a few samples of this study predate the infection). Cell type and time point are not known. This sequence joins TRBV5-1 and TRBJ1-1; D unclear. CDR3 sequence reads: CASSSLPGPLNTEAFF. The DNA for the CDR3 is TGCGCCAGCAGCTCTCTGCCCGGGCCCCTGAACACTGAAGCTTTCTTT.